The rows below give T cell receptor beta chains drawn from one sample of a study of T cell repertoires in ileal Crohn's disease. Only in-frame clones appear in the TCRdb table, and some are missing; sequencing was by immunoSEQ multiplex PCR. Among a few thousand clones listed, roughly 76% were seen once. The specimen sequenced was ileal tissue. These receptors all come from an adult with Crohn's disease. Both conserved end residues are part of each CDR3. A D gene is named only where the DNA matches it firmly. Not every row has a clone size; where given, it reads once, few, many or a size class.

clone_size	v_call	d_call	j_call	cdr3_length	cdr3_aa	cdr3_nt
.	TRBV30	.	TRBJ1-2	11	CAWSTMVGYTF	TGTGCCTGGAGCACTATGGTAGGCTACACCTTC
.	TRBV5-4	TRBD1	TRBJ1-2	13	CASSEDRDYGYTF	TGTGCCAGCAGCGAGGACAGGGACTATGGCTACACCTTC
.	TRBV27	TRBD2	TRBJ2-3	17	CASSLSLAGGYGDTQYF	TGTGCCAGCAGTTTGTCACTAGCGGGAGGGTATGGAGATACGCAGTATTTT
.	TRBV10-3	TRBD1	TRBJ1-6	14	CAISGQGHNSPLHF	TGTGCCATCAGCGGACAGGGGCATAATTCACCCCTCCACTTT
once	TRBV7-2	.	TRBJ2-1	15	CASSLTSPSSNEQFF	TGTGCCAGCAGCTTAACCTCCCCTTCCTCCAATGAGCAGTTCTTC
.	TRBV11-2	.	TRBJ2-3	14	CASSLQGSTDTQYF	TGTGCCAGCAGCCTACAGGGTAGCACAGATACGCAGTATTTT
once	TRBV9	.	TRBJ1-1	14	CASSATRSSTEAFF	TGTGCCAGCAGCGCAACCAGGAGTAGCACTGAAGCTTTCTTT
few	TRBV9	TRBD1	TRBJ1-4	14	CASSRTGLNEKLFF	TGTGCCAGCAGTCGGACAGGCCTTAATGAAAAACTGTTTTTT
.	TRBV7-9	TRBD1	TRBJ1-2	15	CASSPWDRENYGYTF	TGTGCCAGCAGCCCGTGGGACAGAGAGAACTATGGCTACACCTTC
.	TRBV28	.	TRBJ2-5	14	CASSGTSVPQTQYF	TGTGCCAGCAGTGGGACTTCGGTCCCGCAGACCCAGTACTTC
.	TRBV6-1	.	TRBJ2-7	15	CASSGRGFASYEQYF	TGTGCCAGCAGTGGGAGGGGATTCGCCTCCTACGAGCAGTACTTC
.	TRBV5-6	.	TRBJ2-7	13	CASSLFGEVTQYF	TGTGCCAGCAGCTTGTTTGGAGAGGTGACGCAGTACTTC
.	TRBV28	TRBD1	TRBJ2-7	15	CASSPGTGTTYEQYF	TGTGCCAGCAGCCCGGGGACAGGGACAACCTACGAGCAGTACTTC
.	TRBV28	.	TRBJ2-2	13	CASSGGVTGELFF	TGTGCCAGCAGCGGGGGTGTGACCGGGGAGCTGTTTTTT
.	TRBV7-3	TRBD2	TRBJ2-1	18	CASSSPTSGRAGWNEQFF	TGTGCCAGCAGCTCCCCAACTAGCGGGAGGGCCGGGTGGAATGAGCAGTTCTTC
once	TRBV9	TRBD1	TRBJ1-1	12	CASSAGTGVAFF	TGTGCCAGCAGCGCCGGGACAGGGGTCGCTTTCTTT
large	TRBV19	.	TRBJ1-6	14	CASKTRTENSPLHF	TGTGCCAGTAAAACACGGACGGAGAATTCACCCCTCCACTTT
.	TRBV5-1	.	TRBJ2-3	12	CASSLGGDTQYF	TGCGCCAGCAGCTTAGGAGGAGATACGCAGTATTTT
few	TRBV5-4	.	TRBJ1-4	15	CASTREKGVGEKLFF	TGTGCCAGCACCAGAGAAAAAGGGGTAGGAGAAAAACTGTTTTTT
.	TRBV29-1	.	TRBJ2-7	15	CSVEDSSGSSYEQYF	TGCAGCGTTGAAGATTCAAGCGGTAGCTCCTACGAGCAGTACTTC
.	TRBV4-1	.	TRBJ2-7	18	CASSQAGLGRGLRYEQYF	TGCGCCAGCAGCCAGGCCGGCCTGGGACGGGGGTTGCGCTACGAGCAGTACTTC
.	TRBV7-9	.	TRBJ1-1	14	CASSPGGVSTEAFF	TGTGCCAGCAGCCCGGGGGGGGTGAGCACTGAAGCTTTCTTT
.	TRBV19	.	TRBJ1-1	16	CASSIVGLGQNTEAFF	TGTGCCAGTAGTATAGTAGGGCTGGGTCAGAACACTGAAGCTTTCTTT
.	TRBV7-8	TRBD2	TRBJ2-7	15	CASAFGAGGTYEQYF	TGTGCCAGCGCTTTTGGGGCGGGAGGAACCTACGAGCAGTACTTC
.	TRBV20-1	.	TRBJ1-3	11	CSAGVRNTIYF	TGCAGTGCTGGAGTCCGAAACACCATATATTTT
.	TRBV29-1	.	TRBJ2-3	13	CSVDEASTDTQYF	TGCAGCGTTGATGAAGCGAGCACAGATACGCAGTATTTT
.	TRBV7-3	.	TRBJ1-2	16	CASSQDNQDRAAGYTF	TGTGCCAGCAGCCAAGATAATCAGGACCGAGCTGCTGGCTACACCTTC
few	TRBV30	.	TRBJ1-2	14	CAWSVQVTVDGYTF	TGTGCCTGGAGTGTACAAGTTACAGTGGATGGCTACACCTTC
.	TRBV27	.	TRBJ1-4	16	CASSQPTGWGNEKLFF	TGTGCCAGCAGCCAACCTACAGGGTGGGGTAATGAAAAACTGTTTTTT
once	TRBV14	.	TRBJ2-7	13	CASSQGSGGEQYF	TGTGCCAGCAGCCAAGGTTCCGGGGGCGAGCAGTACTTC
.	TRBV2	.	TRBJ1-4	11	CASILDEKLFF	TGTGCCAGCATATTAGATGAAAAACTGTTTTTT
.	TRBV4-3	.	TRBJ2-3	14	CASSLRTSTDTQYF	TGCGCCAGCAGCCTCCGGACTAGCACAGATACGCAGTATTTT
.	TRBV21-1	.	TRBJ2-7	18	CASSKANRISGRAREQYF	TGTGCCAGCAGCAAAGCGAACCGGATCAGCGGGAGGGCCCGCGAGCAGTACTTC
.	TRBV10-3	.	TRBJ1-5	16	CAISESGGMGNQPQHF	TGTGCCATCAGTGAGTCTGGCGGCATGGGCAATCAGCCCCAGCATTTT
.	TRBV6-4	.	TRBJ2-7	16	CASSDWGPDTPHEQYF	TGTGCCAGCAGTGACTGGGGACCGGATACTCCCCACGAGCAGTACTTC
.	TRBV2	TRBD1	TRBJ1-2	13	CASSEEGAYGYTF	TGTGCCAGCAGTGAGGAGGGGGCCTATGGCTACACCTTC
.	TRBV19	TRBD2	TRBJ2-5	15	CASSLIAGGQETQYF	TGTGCCAGTAGTCTCATAGCGGGGGGACAAGAGACCCAGTACTTC
.	TRBV7-2	.	TRBJ1-1	14	CASSLGVMNTEAFF	TGTGCCAGCAGCTTGGGTGTAATGAACACTGAAGCTTTCTTT
.	TRBV28	.	TRBJ1-5	13	CASGREGQKAQHF	TGTGCCAGCGGGCGGGAGGGCCAGAAGGCCCAGCATTTT
large	TRBV27	.	TRBJ1-5	15	CASSLALPLNQPQHF	TGTGCCAGCAGTTTGGCTCTACCGCTAAATCAGCCCCAGCATTTT
few	TRBV18	.	TRBJ1-5	12	CASSRSGQPQHF	TGTGCCAGCTCAAGGAGCGGGCAGCCCCAGCATTTT
large	TRBV7-9	.	TRBJ1-5	12	CASSFDIQPQHF	TGTGCCAGCAGCTTTGATATTCAGCCCCAGCATTTT
.	TRBV2	.	TRBJ2-2	15	CASSEGQEYTGELFF	TGTGCCAGCAGTGAAGGACAGGAATACACTGGGGAGCTGTTTTTT
.	TRBV5-6	.	TRBJ2-7	16	CASSLDVAPDPYEQYF	TGTGCCAGCAGCTTGGATGTGGCCCCGGACCCCTACGAGCAGTACTTC
.	TRBV6-5	TRBD1	TRBJ1-2	12	CASGGGGKGYTF	TGTGCCAGCGGGGGAGGGGGCAAAGGCTACACCTTC
large	TRBV4-1	.	TRBJ1-1	15	CASSQGGTLSTEAFF	TGCGCCAGCAGCCAAGGAGGCACCCTGAGCACTGAAGCTTTCTTT
.	TRBV30	.	TRBJ1-1	14	CAWSARTENTEAFF	TGTGCCTGGAGTGCCCGGACAGAGAACACTGAAGCTTTCTTT
.	TRBV19	TRBD1	TRBJ2-3	15	CASRRTGMPTDTQYF	TGTGCCAGTAGGCGGACAGGGATGCCCACAGATACGCAGTATTTT
.	TRBV7-6	.	TRBJ1-4	14	CASSPEETNEKLFF	TGTGCCAGCAGCCCAGAGGAGACTAATGAAAAACTGTTTTTT
.	TRBV30	.	TRBJ2-3	12	CAWSGGRDTQYF	TGTGCCTGGAGTGGGGGCCGGGATACGCAGTATTTT
.	TRBV21-1	.	TRBJ2-5	14	CASSEDLSQETQYF	TGTGCCAGCAGCGAAGACCTGTCCCAAGAGACCCAGTACTTC
few	TRBV9	.	TRBJ2-2	14	CASSVRQTTGELFF	TGTGCCAGCAGCGTGCGACAAACGACCGGGGAGCTGTTTTTT
few	TRBV10-1	.	TRBJ2-7	16	CASSESALALRNEQYF	TGCGCCAGCAGTGAGTCGGCACTAGCCCTCAGGAACGAGCAGTACTTC
.	TRBV7-3	.	TRBJ1-1	14	CASSAQGRGTEAFF	TGTGCCAGCAGTGCCCAGGGTCGAGGCACTGAAGCTTTCTTT